One and the same sample provided the 11 T cell receptor beta chains below, sequenced in a study of shared clonotypes between healthy human individuals. Repertoires were generated with immunoSEQ multiplex PCR, while TCRdb's copy carries only in-frame clones and drops some. The sample has approximately 2.4 million clones, roughly 95% seen once. Material: naive CD4+ T cells sorted from blood. Subset meaning: CD45RA+ positively selected. Every receptor here comes from a man between 18 and 35 years old in good health.

This chain uses TRBV18 with TRBJ2-3; 7 bases align to TRBD1. The V and J ends lost 7 bases and 0 bases, in that order; junction bases with no gene match: 4. The CDR3 extends over 14 amino acids. Germline CDR1 and CDR2: KGHSH and LQKENI. The CDR3 DNA reads TGTGCCAGCTTCCCGGGACAGAGCACAGATACGCAGTATTTT. Protein: CASFPGQSTDTQYF.

This clone has only a few counts. The chain combines TRBV29-1 with TRBJ1-2; 8 nucleotides line up with TRBD1. In germline, CDR1 is SQVTM, CDR2 ANQGSEA. The CDR3 runs to 13 residues. Trimming at V came to 4 bases and at J to 0 bases, leaving 1 base not matched to a gene. The CDR3 spells CSVGQGTNYGYTF. The DNA for the CDR3 is TGCAGCGTTGGACAGGGGACTAACTATGGCTACACCTTC.

The chain uses TRBV5-4 and TRBJ1-1; no definite D call. V lost 0 bases to trimming and J lost 1 base, with 10 bases between them. Germline CDR1 and CDR2: SGHNT and YYREEE (reference sequence). The CDR3 has 15 residues. The CDR3 loop is CASSLAGTPNTEAFF. In DNA form, the CDR3 reads TGTGCCAGCAGCTTGGCTGGTACACCGAACACTGAAGCTTTCTTT.

About this clone: With a much larger clone just one base away, this may be a read error. This chain uses TRBV6-1 with TRBJ2-2, with a tentative D call TRBD1 (5 bases). The V gene lost 6 bases and the J gene lost 3 bases, with 5 bases spanning the gap. CDR1 is MNHNS and CDR2 is SASEGT in the germline V gene. The CDR3 is made up of 12 amino acids. The CDR3 loop is CASSRDTGELFF. The DNA for the CDR3 is TGTGCCAGCAGCAGGGACACCGGGGAGCTGTTTTTT.

The V call is TRBV7-2, the J call TRBJ2-1; D is perhaps TRBD2 (5 bases). Between the trimmed V and J ends, which lost 2 bases and 8 bases, there was a span of 10 bases. In germline, CDR1 is SGHTA, CDR2 FQGNSA. This CDR3 region has 13 residues. The chain's CDR3 is CASSLLPGDEQFF. CDR3 coding DNA: TGTGCCAGCAGCTTACTCCCCGGGGATGAGCAGTTCTTC.

The chain has TRBV5-6 and TRBJ2-3; 9 bases are shared with TRBD2. The CDR3 runs to 15 residues. V lost 1 base to trimming and J lost 4 bases; unmatched junction nucleotides: 4. In germline, CDR1 is SGHDT, CDR2 YYEEEE. CDR3 coding DNA: TGTGCCAGCAGCTTGATCGGCGGGAGGGCAGATACGCAGTATTTT. Protein: CASSLIGGRADTQYF. The whole variable domain, filled in from reference TRBV5-6 and TRBJ2-3, reads DAGVTQSPTHLIKTRGQQVTLRCSPKSGHDTVSWYQQALGQGPQFIFQYYEEEERQRGNFPDRFSGHQFPNYSSELNVNALLLGDSALYLCASSLIGGRADTQYFGPGTRLTVL.

This clone was seen only once. The chain couples TRBV4-1 to TRBJ1-4; 8 bases fit TRBD1. Trimming at V came to 4 bases and at J to 3 bases, leaving 7 bases not matched to a gene. CDR3 length: 16 residues. Germline CDR1 MGHRA, CDR2 YSYEKL. The CDR3 loop is CASSRTGRPSNEKLFF. CDR3 DNA sequence: TGCGCCAGCAGCCGGACAGGGCGGCCCTCTAATGAAAAACTGTTTTTT.

CDR3 sequence reads: CASSIVRDTGELFF. In nucleotides, the CDR3 is TGTGCCAGTAGTATAGTCAGGGACACCGGGGAGCTGTTTTTT. J is TRBJ2-2 and V is TRBV19, with D perhaps TRBD1 (5 bases). Deletions cut 1 base from V and 3 bases from J, with 6 bases between. Germline values: CDR1 LNHDA, CDR2 SQIVND (reference sequence). The CDR3 has 14 residues.

There are a few counts of this clone. The chain employs TRBV4-1 and TRBJ2-7; TRBD1 might be the D (6 bases). V was clipped by 2 bases and J by 0 bases, with 8 bases between them. This CDR3 has 14 residues. Germline assignment: CDR1 MGHRA and CDR2 YSYEKL. CDR3 coding DNA: TGCGCCAGCAGCCAACGGGACAACTCCTACGAGCAGTACTTC. Its translation is CASSQRDNSYEQYF.

This chain links TRBV30 with TRBJ2-2; TRBD1 aligns across 8 bases. Unmatched junction bases numbered 10, after V lost 5 bases and J lost 5 bases. Germline CDR1 GTSNPN, CDR2 SVGIG (reference sequence). This CDR3 has 15 residues. Here the CDR3 DNA reads TGTGCCTGGGACCGGACAGGGTTGGGAACCGGGGAGCTGTTTTTT. It codes for CAWDRTGLGTGELFF.

This clone was detected once. The CDR3 here is CASSYSGLQENTEAFF. CDR3 sequence (DNA): TGTGCCAGCAGTTACTCTGGCCTCCAGGAGAACACTGAAGCTTTCTTT. The rearrangement joins TRBV6-5 to TRBJ1-1; D unresolved. CDR1 is MNHEY, CDR2 SVGAGI, per germline. Trimming shortened V by 0 bases and J by 1 base, and 12 bases separated the two germline ends. CDR3 length: 16 amino acids.